This T cell receptor beta chain was sequenced during a study of OX40 agonist ivuxolimab in advanced cancers. Study summary: Prior therapy, whether anti-PD-1, anti-PD-L1 or anti-CTLA-4, was allowed, and approximately 40% had some. In three patients, partial responses were observed, one with hepatocellular carcinoma and two with cutaneous melanoma.

Assay used: immunoSEQ multiplex PCR; TCRdb lists only in-frame clones, some missing. The table has more than 55,000 clones, 89% seen once; the top ten hold over 10%. Sampled blood was obtained at baseline, cycle 4 day 1, and cycle 7 day 1. V was pared by 1 base and J by 2 bases, with 9 bases between. The V gene's germline CDR1 is LNHDA and CDR2 SQIVND (reference sequence). The CDR3 runs 15 residues. This sequence joins TRBV19 and TRBJ1-5; D possibly corresponds to TRBD1 (5 bases). The sample here was CD4+ or CD8+ T cells sorted from blood, taken in a trial of the OX40 agonist ivuxolimab. The receptor comes from an adult with an advanced solid tumor such as melanoma, head and neck, liver or kidney cancer. The CDR3 nucleotides read TGTGCCAGTAGTATAGGGGGGTTCGGCAATCAGCCCCAGCATTTT. Translation: CASSIGGFGNQPQHF.